This is a list of T cell receptor beta chains from one sample in a study of human T cells and chemical hapten exposure. From the RACE reads, TCRdb called clonotypes with MiXCR, one entry per CDR3 protein. The sample has 110,000 to 150,000 distinct CDR3 sequences; about 10% are singletons. The source was whole blood, collected in connection with sensitization to the hapten diphenylcyclopropenone (DPC). The receptors originated from a woman aged 45-65 years with alopecia areata. Some clones in this sample may be carry-over from other donors' samples. Each CDR3 is given with its conserved first and last residue. Fields, in order: D gene, V gene, clone size, J gene, CDR3 DNA, CDR3 protein. The D gene is left open where the match is weak. The size field is filled for only some rows; it gives once, few, many or a size class.

NA	TRBV6-1	few	TRBJ1-5	TGTGCCAGCAGCACAGGGACCGTAAATGGGCAGCCCCAGCATTTT	CASSTGTVNGQPQHF
NA	TRBV29-1	once	TRBJ2-2	TGCAGCGTCGGGAGTCCCGGGGAGCTGCTTTTT	CSVGSPGELLF
NA	TRBV20-1	few	TRBJ2-3	TGCAGTGCTAAGGCGTCCCAGACAGATACGCAGTATTTT	CSAKASQTDTQYF
TRBD2	TRBV4-2	NA	TRBJ2-1	TGTGCCAGCAGCCAAGGACTAGCGGGAGAGTACAATGAGCAGTTCTTC	CASSQGLAGEYNEQFF
TRBD1	TRBV7-8	many	TRBJ2-6	TGTGCCAGCAGCTTAGGACAGGGTCGTGGGGCCAACGTCCTGACTTTC	CASSLGQGRGANVLTF
NA	TRBV7-3	NA	TRBJ2-3	TGTGCCAGCAGCCCCAACGCCCTAGCCCTCCCTGGAGATACGCAGTATTTT	CASSPNALALPGDTQYF
TRBD2	TRBV28	few	TRBJ2-3	TGTGCCAGCTTCACCCCGACTAGCGGGAGATCCGCAGATACGCAGTATTTT	CASFTPTSGRSADTQYF
TRBD1	TRBV20-1	few	TRBJ1-6	TGCAGTGCTCAACTGACAGGGTTGGCCTATAATTCACCCCTCCACTTT	CSAQLTGLAYNSPLHF
NA	TRBV7-2	few	TRBJ1-5	TGTGCCAGCAGCCATCGGAATCAGCCCCAGCATTTT	CASSHRNQPQHF
TRBD2	TRBV11-2	NA	TRBJ2-1	TGTGCCAGCAGCATGCTGACTAGCGGGAGTGTAGATGAGCAGTTCTTC	CASSMLTSGSVDEQFF
TRBD1	TRBV7-2	few	TRBJ1-3	TGTGCCAGCAGCCTACCGGGGACAGGAACGGCCGGAAACACCATATATTTT	CASSLPGTGTAGNTIYF
TRBD2	TRBV29-1	NA	TRBJ2-1	TGCAGCGGGGGACTAGGCCAAAATGAGCAGTTCTTC	CSGGLGQNEQFF
NA	TRBV29-1	NA	TRBJ2-5	TGCGGCGGGTCAACAGGATGGGGAGAGACCCAGTACTTC	CGGSTGWGETQYF
TRBD2	TRBV4-2	NA	TRBJ2-7	TGTGCCAGCAGCCAGGCCGGGACTAGCGCGTCCTACGAGCAGTACTTC	CASSQAGTSASYEQYF
TRBD2	TRBV29-1	NA	TRBJ2-7	TGCAGCATCCGGGGGGGTACCTACGAGCAGTACTTC	CSIRGGTYEQYF
TRBD1	TRBV6-5	many	TRBJ2-7	TGTGCCAGCAGTCAACCCGGGACAGAGCCCTACGAGCAGTACTTC	CASSQPGTEPYEQYF
TRBD1	TRBV20-1	few	TRBJ1-6	TGCAGTGCTAGAGCCGGGACAGTTAATTCACCCCTCCACTTT	CSARAGTVNSPLHF
NA	TRBV11-3	many	TRBJ2-5	TGTGCCAGCAGCCCCCGGCGGCTGGGCGGGCGCCAAGAGACCCAGTACTTC	CASSPRRLGGRQETQYF
NA	TRBV6-2/TRBV6-3	NA	TRBJ2-3	TGTGCCAGCACCCCCCTGGAGCGCTCAGCCGGGTGGGGTACGCAGTATTTT	CASTPLERSAGWGTQYF
TRBD2	TRBV4-2	few	TRBJ2-1	TGTGCCAGCAGCCAAGAGGGACTAGCGGGGGGTAATGAGCAGTTCTTC	CASSQEGLAGGNEQFF
NA	TRBV6-6	few	TRBJ2-2	TGTGCCAGCAGTTCCCAACTCAATAGGGGCAGGAACACCGGGGAGCTGTTTTTT	CASSSQLNRGRNTGELFF
NA	TRBV29-1	NA	TRBJ2-1	TGCAGCGGCGGAGATTACAATGAGCAGTTCTTC	CSGGDYNEQFF
TRBD2	TRBV28	few	TRBJ2-3	TGTGCATCGGGCGGGAGTCGGGTTACGCAGTATTTT	CASGGSRVTQYF
NA	TRBV29-1	few	TRBJ2-7	TGCAGCGTTGGACTAATAGGGACCACGGGCGAGCAGTACTTC	CSVGLIGTTGEQYF
NA	TRBV6-4	NA	TRBJ2-3	TGTGCCAGCAGTGACACGCCAGGGACAAGCACAGATACGCAGTATTTT	CASSDTPGTSTDTQYF
TRBD2	TRBV6-6	NA	TRBJ2-1	TGTGCCAGCACCCACCGGCCAGGGACTAGCGGGAGGGATGAGCAGTTCTTC	CASTHRPGTSGRDEQFF
NA	TRBV5-1	NA	TRBJ1-4	TGCGCCAGCAGCTTCACCTTAAACGAAAAACTGTTTTTT	CASSFTLNEKLFF
NA	TRBV19	few	TRBJ2-3	TGTGCCAGCCGGGCGGACACAGATACGCAGTATTTT	CASRADTDTQYF
TRBD2	TRBV6-6	few	TRBJ2-7	TGTGCCAGCACGCGGGAGGGCATGGAGCAGTACTTC	CASTREGMEQYF
TRBD2	TRBV20-1	few	TRBJ2-5	TGCAGTGCTAGCCTAGCGGGAGGGGAGACCCAGTACTTC	CSASLAGGETQYF
NA	TRBV5-1	NA	TRBJ2-5	TGCGCCAGCAACGTGGCGACCCAGTACTTC	CASNVATQYF
NA	TRBV20-1	NA	TRBJ1-5	TGCAGTGCTAGAGATCAAGGGAGAGACAATCAGCCCCAGCATTTT	CSARDQGRDNQPQHF
NA	TRBV7-7	NA	TRBJ2-5	TGTGCTAGCAGCCCCCGTTGGGGCGGACAAGAGACCCAGTACTTC	CASSPRWGGQETQYF
TRBD1	TRBV5-1	many	TRBJ2-7	TGCGCCAGCAGCTCCGGGACAGGGGTGGGGCAGTACTTC	CASSSGTGVGQYF
TRBD1	TRBV28	many	TRBJ2-7	TGTGCCAGCAGTTTAGGGACAGGGGTCTTCTACGAGCAGTACTTC	CASSLGTGVFYEQYF
NA	TRBV3-1	few	TRBJ2-2	TGTGCCAGCAGCCGTTGGGGGATCGAGGCCGGGGAGCTGTTTTTT	CASSRWGIEAGELFF
NA	TRBV9	NA	TRBJ2-1	TGTGCCAGCAGCGGAGTCGGGCAAAATGAGCAGTTCTTC	CASSGVGQNEQFF
NA	TRBV6-2/TRBV6-3	many	TRBJ2-3	TGTGCCAGCCGGATAGACATCCCAGATACGCAGTATTTT	CASRIDIPDTQYF
NA	TRBV12-3/TRBV12-4	NA	TRBJ1-1	TGTGCCAGCCCTCCAACAGGGCCCTTGAACACTGAAGCTTTCTTT	CASPPTGPLNTEAFF
NA	TRBV20-1	few	TRBJ1-1	TGCAGTGCTAGAGATCCAACTCTCCCCGTGACAGCCAAGAACACTGAAGCTTTCTTT	CSARDPTLPVTAKNTEAFF
NA	TRBV20-1	many	TRBJ1-4	TGCAGTGCTAGAGGTTTAAATGAAAAACTGTTTTTT	CSARGLNEKLFF
NA	TRBV29-1	NA	TRBJ1-2	TGCAGCGTCTACACGGTGGGGGTGCAGGACAACTATGGCTACACCTTC	CSVYTVGVQDNYGYTF
NA	TRBV7-9	many	TRBJ2-5	TGTGCCAGCAGCTTAGGTCTACACCAGTACCAAGAGACCCAGTACTTC	CASSLGLHQYQETQYF
TRBD2	TRBV27	few	TRBJ2-5	TGTGCCAGCAGTCCACGTGGTAGCGGGAAGGAGACCCAGTACTTC	CASSPRGSGKETQYF
NA	TRBV30	few	TRBJ2-1	TGTGCCTGGAGCGACTGGGGGCGGGCCAAGGATGAGCAGTTCTTC	CAWSDWGRAKDEQFF
TRBD1	TRBV28	NA	TRBJ2-3	TGTGCCAGCAGGGCCCAGGGACAGGGCACAGATACGCAGTATTTT	CASRAQGQGTDTQYF
NA	TRBV3-1	many	TRBJ2-3	TGTGCCAGCAGCCAAGTCACAGATACGCAGTATTTT	CASSQVTDTQYF
TRBD2	TRBV20-1	many	TRBJ2-2	TGCAGTGCTAGAGTGACTAGCGGGTACACCGGGGAGCTGTTTTTT	CSARVTSGYTGELFF
NA	TRBV12-3/TRBV12-4	NA	TRBJ2-1	TGTGCCAGCAGTTCGGGGGCCCGACAGAGATTCAATGAGCAGTTCTTC	CASSSGARQRFNEQFF
NA	TRBV29-1	NA	TRBJ1-6	TGCAGCGTTGGTATACAGGGCTCACCCCTCCACTTT	CSVGIQGSPLHF
TRBD1	TRBV20-1	NA	TRBJ2-7	TGCAGTGCTCCCGGGGACAGGAACTCCTACGAGCAGTACTTC	CSAPGDRNSYEQYF
NA	TRBV5-1	many	TRBJ2-1	TGCGCCAGCAGCTTGGGGGGGCCAAGCGATGAGCAGTTCTTC	CASSLGGPSDEQFF
TRBD1	TRBV20-1	NA	TRBJ1-2	TGCAGTGCTAGAGTATCTGGACAGGGGGCTGGTTTCTATGGCTACACCTTC	CSARVSGQGAGFYGYTF
NA	TRBV7-9	many	TRBJ1-1	TGTGCCAGCAGCAAACGGGCCCAGGGGACTGAAGCTTTCTTT	CASSKRAQGTEAFF
NA	TRBV11-2	NA	TRBJ1-3	TGTGCCAGCACCCCCCTAGGTGGAAACACCATATATTTT	CASTPLGGNTIYF
TRBD1	TRBV7-3	many	TRBJ1-2	TGTGCCAGCAGCTTAGGGCCCAGGGGGTCCTCCAACTATGGCTACACCTTC	CASSLGPRGSSNYGYTF
NA	TRBV7-6	NA	TRBJ2-3	TGTGCCAGCAGCTACGGCTCTAACACAGATACGCAGTATTTT	CASSYGSNTDTQYF
TRBD2	TRBV3-1	few	TRBJ2-1	TGTGCCAGCAGCCAACCCCGCGAAGCGGGAGGGCCTAGAAATGAGCAGTTCTTC	CASSQPREAGGPRNEQFF
TRBD2	TRBV7-3	few	TRBJ2-3	TGTGCCAGCAGCTTAGGTTCGCTAGCGGGACAAGATACGCAGTATTTT	CASSLGSLAGQDTQYF
TRBD1	TRBV7-6	NA	TRBJ1-1	TGTGCCAGCAGCTTAACAACAGGGGTGAACACTGAAGCTTTCTTT	CASSLTTGVNTEAFF